A single sample is the source of the 11 T cell receptor beta chains below, sequenced in a study of OX40 agonist ivuxolimab in advanced cancers. TCRdb's table, derived via immunoSEQ multiplex PCR, lists solely in-frame clones and lacks some. The sample lists about 94,000 clones, under 95% seen once, with around 0.86% in the top ten. The specimen was CD4+ or CD8+ T cells sorted from blood, collected in a trial of the OX40 agonist ivuxolimab. The receptors stem from an adult with an advanced solid tumor such as melanoma, head and neck, liver or kidney cancer.

On this clone itself: Other DNA sequences in the same sample also yield this CDR3. This sequence joins TRBV18 and TRBJ2-7; 7 bases are a match to TRBD1. CDR3 length: 13 residues. Trimming at V came to 3 bases and at J to 2 bases, leaving 1 base not matched to a gene. Germline CDR1 KGHSH, CDR2 LQKENI. Written as DNA, the CDR3 is TGTGCCAGCTCACCCGACAGGGCCTACGAGCAGTACTTC. This sequence encodes CASSPDRAYEQYF.

This clone has more than one count but fewer than ten. The chain is built from TRBV6-5 and TRBJ2-7; D might be TRBD1 (6 bases). The CDR3 is 14 amino acids. Trimming stripped 5 bases from V and 1 base from J, with 12 bases between. Germline V lookup: CDR1 MNHEY, CDR2 SVGAGI. CDR3 protein: CASSTNRESYEQYF. CDR3 bases: TGTGCCAGCAGTACAAACAGGGAATCCTACGAGCAGTACTTC.

The chain joins TRBV6-1 to TRBJ2-3, with TRBD1 identical over 7 bases. The V gene end was trimmed by 8 bases and the J gene end by 6 bases; junction bases not matched to a gene: 8. The germline V gene has CDR1 MNHNS and CDR2 SASEGT. This CDR3 is 13 amino acids long. The CDR3 reads CASSGQFGDTQYF. CDR3 nucleotide sequence: TGTGCCAGCTCGGGACAGTTCGGGGATACGCAGTATTTT.

The genes are TRBV4-2 and TRBJ1-2; no reliable D call. This CDR3 region has 14 residues. Per germline, CDR1 LGHNA and CDR2 YNFKEQ. V shed 4 bases and J shed 8 bases, with 17 bases lying between them. The DNA of the CDR3 is TGTGCCAGCAGCCCGCAGTTGTCTAGTAGAGGCTACACCTTC. This encodes CASSPQLSSRGYTF.

The rearrangement uses TRBV7-9 and TRBJ1-4; D unclear. V was cut by 2 bases and J by 0 bases, with 4 bases left in between. The germline V gene encodes CDR1 SEHNR and CDR2 FQNEAQ (reference sequence). The CDR3 contains 14 residues. The CDR3 sequence: CASSLRATNEKLFF. The CDR3 DNA reads TGTGCCAGCAGCTTACGGGCAACTAATGAAAAACTGTTTTTT. Supplemented by reference TRBV7-9 and TRBJ1-4, the full variable domain reads DTGVSQNPRHKITKRGQNVTFRCDPISEHNRLYWYRQTLGQGPEFLTYFQNEAQLEKSRLLSDRFSAERPKGSFSTLEIQRTEQGDSAMYLCASSLRATNEKLFFGSGTQLSVL.

The rearrangement uses TRBV5-1 and TRBJ2-2; TRBD2 aligns across 10 bases. This CDR3 is 16 amino acids long. Germline CDR1 reads SGHRS; CDR2 reads YFSETQ. V lost 5 bases and J lost 5; bases outside the gene matches: 9. The CDR3 spells CASSHKREGGTGELFF. The CDR3 DNA reads TGCGCCAGCAGTCATAAGCGGGAGGGGGGGACCGGGGAGCTGTTTTTT. Full variable domain (missing parts from reference TRBV5-1 and TRBJ2-2): KAGVTQTPRYLIKTRGQQVTLSCSPISGHRSVSWYQQTPGQGLQFLFEYFSETQRNKGNFPGRFSGRQFSNSRSEMNVSTLELGDSALYLCASSHKREGGTGELFFGEGSRLTVL.

V is TRBV28 and J is TRBJ1-6; no definite D call. This CDR3 comprises 13 residues. V lost 5 bases, J lost 5 bases, and 7 bases lay in between. CDR1 and CDR2 (germline): MDHEN, SYDVKM. The CDR3 here is CASSTTHNSPLHF. Written as DNA, the CDR3 is TGTGCCAGCAGTACGACGCATAATTCACCCCTCCACTTT.

Regarding this clone: At one boundary the junction diverges from the germline segment, which might be a read error. The chain uses TRBV7-7 and TRBJ1-3; tentatively, D is TRBD1 (6 bases). From germline, CDR1 is SSHAT and CDR2 FNYEAQ (reference sequence). The CDR3 runs 15 residues. The CDR3 nucleotides read TGTGCTAGCAGCTTAGCGACAGGATCTGGAAACACCATATATTTT. Residues: CASSLATGSGNTIYF.

The chain links TRBV5-1 to TRBJ2-2; TRBD2 aligns across 8 bases. Looked up from germline, CDR1 is SGHRS and CDR2 is YFSETQ. V trimming: 3 bases; J trimming: 4 bases; junction bases outside the gene matches: 8. This CDR3 has 16 residues. The CDR3 bases are TGCGCCAGCAGCTCTGGACTAGCCGGGAGCACCGGGGAGCTGTTTTTT. Protein sequence: CASSSGLAGSTGELFF.

In the case of this clone: One junction end does not reproduce the germline sequence, and a read error may be involved. V is TRBV7-7 and J is TRBJ2-2; 9 nucleotides agree with TRBD2. The CDR3 has 16 amino acids. Looked up from germline, CDR1 is SSHAT and CDR2 is FNYEAQ (reference sequence). CDR3 region: CASSNLAGRFSGELFF. The CDR3 DNA reads as TGTGCTAGCAGCAACCTAGCGGGACGATTTTCCGGGGAGCTGTTTTTT.

The chain recombines TRBV7-2 with TRBJ2-2; TRBD2 is a possible D gene (6 bases). CDR1 and CDR2 (germline): SGHTA, FQGNSA. The CDR3 length is 16 residues. Trimming stripped 6 bases from V and 5 bases from J, with 19 bases between. The CDR3 region has the DNA TGTGCCAGCAGTCCCATCGGGGGTTCGGGAACCGGGGAGCTGTTTTTT. Its protein product is CASSPIGGSGTGELFF.